The entry that follows covers one TCR beta chain sequence. Its matching antigen is unknown. The data stem from a study of OX40 agonist ivuxolimab in advanced cancers. Repertoires were generated with immunoSEQ multiplex PCR, while TCRdb's copy carries only in-frame clones and drops some. The repertoire has tens of thousands of clones, about 90% of them found once; the top ten carry 11% to 15%. Trimming shortened V by 4 bases and J by 9 bases, and 14 bases separated the two germline ends. The germline V gene encodes CDR1 SGHNT and CDR2 YYREEE (reference sequence). CDR3 length: 13 amino acids. The study's findings and limits: Both CD4+ and CD8+ T cell populations in blood had undergone clonal expansion by week 6 at 0.1 to 3.0 mg/kg. The authors did not determine the antigen specificity of the expanded peripheral T cells.

This specimen was CD4+ or CD8+ T cells sorted from blood, taken in a trial of the OX40 agonist ivuxolimab. This receptor was taken from an adult with an advanced solid tumor such as melanoma, head and neck, liver or kidney cancer. This chain uses TRBV5-4 with TRBJ2-1; D call uncertain. In DNA, the CDR3 is TGTGCCAGCAGCCCCTCGGAGAGCCCTGAGCAGTTCTTC. Translation gives CASSPSESPEQFF.